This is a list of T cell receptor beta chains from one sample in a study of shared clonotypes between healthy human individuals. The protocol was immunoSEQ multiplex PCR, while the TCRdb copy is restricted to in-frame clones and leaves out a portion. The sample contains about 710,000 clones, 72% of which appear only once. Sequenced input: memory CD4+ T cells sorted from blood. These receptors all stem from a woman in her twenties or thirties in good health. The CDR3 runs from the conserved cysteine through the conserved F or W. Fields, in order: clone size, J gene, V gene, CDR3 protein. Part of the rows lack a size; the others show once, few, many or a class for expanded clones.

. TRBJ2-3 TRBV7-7 CASSPQTSTDTQYF
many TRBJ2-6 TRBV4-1 CASSRSEWGGPSTGANVLTF
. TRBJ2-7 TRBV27 CASSLFGGDYSKQYF
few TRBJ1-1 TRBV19 CASKPGQGSTEAFF
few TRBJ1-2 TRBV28 CASSPGQGGSYGYTF
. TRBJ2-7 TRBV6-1 CASSAIPGQGYGFSYEQYF
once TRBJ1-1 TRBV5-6 CASTTLSTEAFF
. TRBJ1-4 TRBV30 CAWQAGTGDEKLFF
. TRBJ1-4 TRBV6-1 CASSESLLLNEKLFF
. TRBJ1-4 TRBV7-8 CASSLSRGGLGEKLFF
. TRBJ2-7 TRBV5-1 CASSLGGLLTYEQYF
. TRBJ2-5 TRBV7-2 CASSLNLGPRETQYF
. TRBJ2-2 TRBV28 CASSRGGHTGELFF
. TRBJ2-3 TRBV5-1 CASSLLARGVDTQYF
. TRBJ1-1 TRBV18 CASSPAPENTEAFF
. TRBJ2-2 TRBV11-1 CASSFRTGVPGELFF
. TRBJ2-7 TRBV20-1 CSAHDSYEQYF
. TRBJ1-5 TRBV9 CASSVGINQPQHF
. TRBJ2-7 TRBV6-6 CASSYVRGSDEQYF
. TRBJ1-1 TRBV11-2 CASTRGTGGMNTEAFF
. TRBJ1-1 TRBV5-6 CASSLRGLGTEAFF
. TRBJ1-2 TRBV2 CASSYMGSSADSGYTF
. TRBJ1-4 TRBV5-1 CASSLFEVGEKLFF
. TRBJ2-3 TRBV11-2 CASSRGGVADTQYF
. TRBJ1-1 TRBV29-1 CSVAKGSRTEAFF
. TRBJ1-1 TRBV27 CASSNQPSLGGTEAFF
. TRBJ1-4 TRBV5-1 CASSLGWGQVANEKLFF
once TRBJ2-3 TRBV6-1 CASSELGLAGTDTQYF